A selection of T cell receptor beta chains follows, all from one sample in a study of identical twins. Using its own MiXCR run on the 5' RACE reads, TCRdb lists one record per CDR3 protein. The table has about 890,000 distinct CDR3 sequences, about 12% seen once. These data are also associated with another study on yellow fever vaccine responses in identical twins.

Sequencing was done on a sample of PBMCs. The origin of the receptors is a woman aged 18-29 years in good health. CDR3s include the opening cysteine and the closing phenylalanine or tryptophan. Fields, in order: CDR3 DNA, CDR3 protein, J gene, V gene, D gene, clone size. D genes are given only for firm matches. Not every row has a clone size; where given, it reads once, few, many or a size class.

cdr3_nt: TGCAGTGCTAGGGGGTTGGCTAATGAAAAACTGTTTTTT
cdr3_aa: CSARGLANEKLFF
j_call: TRBJ1-4
v_call: TRBV20-1
d_call: .
clone_size: .

cdr3_nt: TGTGCCAGCAGCTTTGGGGCAACAGTCATCTATGGCTACACCTTC
cdr3_aa: CASSFGATVIYGYTF
j_call: TRBJ1-2
v_call: TRBV5-6
d_call: .
clone_size: .

cdr3_nt: TGTGCCAGCAGCAGGAGGTCCTATAATTCACCCCTCCACTTT
cdr3_aa: CASSRRSYNSPLHF
j_call: TRBJ1-6
v_call: TRBV27
d_call: .
clone_size: .

cdr3_nt: TGTGCCAGCAGTCAATGGGACAGGCAGAACACTGAAGCTTTCTTT
cdr3_aa: CASSQWDRQNTEAFF
j_call: TRBJ1-1
v_call: TRBV28
d_call: TRBD1
clone_size: few

cdr3_nt: TGTGCCAGCAGCGTCCGCTACGAGCAGTACTTC
cdr3_aa: CASSVRYEQYF
j_call: TRBJ2-7
v_call: TRBV14
d_call: .
clone_size: many

cdr3_nt: TGCAGCGTGGCGAGGGACGCTTTACCGAAGGAGCTGTTTTTT
cdr3_aa: CSVARDALPKELFF
j_call: TRBJ2-2
v_call: TRBV29-1
d_call: .
clone_size: .

cdr3_nt: TGTGCCAGCAGCTCACCGGTGAATGAGCAGTTCTTC
cdr3_aa: CASSSPVNEQFF
j_call: TRBJ2-1
v_call: TRBV11-2
d_call: .
clone_size: .

cdr3_nt: TGTGCCAGCAGTTCCCGGTCTGGCTACACCTTC
cdr3_aa: CASSSRSGYTF
j_call: TRBJ1-2
v_call: TRBV12-3/TRBV12-4
d_call: .
clone_size: few

cdr3_nt: TGCAGTGCTCGCTGGGTCATCGACCGGGACGGAAACACTGAAGCTTTCTTT
cdr3_aa: CSARWVIDRDGNTEAFF
j_call: TRBJ1-1
v_call: TRBV20-1
d_call: .
clone_size: .

cdr3_nt: TGTGCCAGCAGCGCTTACAGGGGGCAACTGAACACTGAAGCTTTCTTT
cdr3_aa: CASSAYRGQLNTEAFF
j_call: TRBJ1-1
v_call: TRBV12-3/TRBV12-4
d_call: TRBD1
clone_size: few

cdr3_nt: TGCGCCAGCATCCCTGGGCGGGGAAACTATGGCTACACCTTC
cdr3_aa: CASIPGRGNYGYTF
j_call: TRBJ1-2
v_call: TRBV10-2
d_call: .
clone_size: .

cdr3_nt: TGCAGTGCCTCTCCCGGGACAGGGGGAAACACTGAAGCTTTCTTT
cdr3_aa: CSASPGTGGNTEAFF
j_call: TRBJ1-1
v_call: TRBV20-1
d_call: TRBD1
clone_size: few

cdr3_nt: TGCGCCAGCAGCTTGGTGGTCTTGCGACAAGAGACCCAGTACTTC
cdr3_aa: CASSLVVLRQETQYF
j_call: TRBJ2-5
v_call: TRBV5-1
d_call: .
clone_size: .

cdr3_nt: TGTGCCAGCAGCTTAGGTCAGGGTGCAACCACAGATACGCAGTATTTT
cdr3_aa: CASSLGQGATTDTQYF
j_call: TRBJ2-3
v_call: TRBV7-9
d_call: .
clone_size: .

cdr3_nt: TGTGCCACCTACGGGACAGGGGGGAGGGGGAATGAGCAGTTCTTC
cdr3_aa: CATYGTGGRGNEQFF
j_call: TRBJ2-1
v_call: TRBV27
d_call: TRBD1
clone_size: .

cdr3_nt: TGTGCCAGCAGTTTTACAGAACAAGAGACCCAGTACTTC
cdr3_aa: CASSFTEQETQYF
j_call: TRBJ2-5
v_call: TRBV27
d_call: .
clone_size: few